The 7 T cell receptor beta chains presented below share a single source sample, sequenced in a study of regulatory T cells in long-lasting Graves disease. Library construction for TCR beta used iRepertoire HTBI primers and Arm-PCR of CDR3 regions. MiXCR was run by TCRdb on the multiplex PCR reads, yielding one entry per CDR3 protein. The data contain a few hundred thousand distinct CDR3 sequences, less than 20% of them seen just once; the ten biggest clones take up 20% to 25%. The sample's time point: newly diagnosed GD, antithyroid drugs for less than 3 months. Isolated PBMC RNA provided the starting material for the TCR library. These same records also appear under a second study, on T cells in Graves' hyperthyroidism and ophthalmopathy.

The sequenced sample was peripheral blood mononuclear cells (PBMCs), obtained at new diagnosis, from a patient treated with antithyroid drugs. All receptors derive from a woman under 30 with Graves disease.

The chain couples TRBV5-1 to TRBJ2-5, with a weak D call TRBD1 (5 bases). V was trimmed by 4 bases and J by 3 bases, leaving 10 bases between them. The CDR3 has 13 residues. Germline loops: CDR1 SGHRS, CDR2 YFSETQ. The CDR3 loop reads CASSPTVKETQYF. The CDR3 DNA sequence: TGCGCCAGCAGCCCGACAGTTAAAGAGACCCAGTACTTC.

This clonotype was detected only a few times. The chain links TRBV6-2 or TRBV6-3 to TRBJ1-1; no clear D gene. Germline CDR1 reads MNHEY; CDR2 reads SVGEGT. This CDR3 spans 11 amino acids. Trimming removed 5 bases at V and 7 bases at J, with 8 bases between. The DNA for the CDR3 is TGTGCCAGCAGTGAAACGAGTGAAGCTTTCTTT. It encodes CASSETSEAFF.

This clonotype appeared many times. The rearrangement uses TRBV27 and TRBJ2-7, with 9 bases that match TRBD1. The CDR3 consists of 17 residues. Germline lookup yields CDR1 MNHEY and CDR2 SMNVEV (reference sequence). V was clipped by 6 bases and J by 7 bases; unmatched bases: 19. CDR3 in amino acids: CASRLAGPGQGLYEQYF. CDR3 in DNA: TGTGCCAGCAGACTAGCTGGACCGGGACAGGGTCTTTATGAGCAGTACTTC.

This clonotype was observed many times. This chain links TRBV10-3 with TRBJ2-7; D might be TRBD1 or TRBD2, each matching 5 bases. The germline V gene has CDR1 ENHRY and CDR2 SYGVKD. V was shortened by 4 bases and J by 2 bases, with 15 bases between the two germline ends. The length of the CDR3 is 15 residues. CDR3 sequence (DNA): TGTGCCATCAGTGCCCGCCGGGACGGAGCCTACGAGCAGTACTTC. Residues: CAISARRDGAYEQYF.

This clonotype was seen a handful of times. This chain connects TRBV3-1 to TRBJ2-1, with D unclear. This CDR3 has 12 residues. Germline lookup yields CDR1 LGHDT and CDR2 YNNKEL (reference sequence). Trimming pared 1 base from V and 10 bases from J, leaving 8 bases between. The CDR3 DNA follows: TGTGCCAGCAGCCAAGCACAGACCGAGCAGTTCTTC. This codes for CASSQAQTEQFF.

The genes are TRBV15 and TRBJ2-5; TRBD2 matches at 7 bases. V gave up 3 bases and J gave up 9 bases; unmatched junction bases: 28. CDR1 LNHNV and CDR2 YYDKDF come from the germline V gene (reference sequence). The CDR3 runs to 20 residues. Here the CDR3 reads CATSSGHGASGYITWEAQYF. CDR3 DNA: TGTGCCACCAGCAGCGGTCATGGGGCTAGCGGCTATATTACATGGGAGGCCCAGTACTTC.

The rearrangement joins TRBV6-1 to TRBJ1-1; 11 nucleotides align to TRBD1. V was clipped by 6 bases and J by 2 bases; unmatched bases: 8. This CDR3 comprises 16 residues. CDR1 MNHNS and CDR2 SASEGT come from the germline V gene. Written as DNA, the CDR3 is TGTGCCAGCAGCGACCCGGGACAGGGGGGAAACACTGAAGCTTTCTTT. Its protein product is CASSDPGQGGNTEAFF.